The clone carrying this TCR beta chain is a singleton in its sample. These data belong to a study of beta chain features in type 1 diabetes. The entirety of the isolated RNA underwent reverse transcription, so expressed TCRB transcripts were sequenced. Repertoires were generated with immunoSEQ multiplex PCR, while TCRdb's copy carries only in-frame clones and drops some. The sample includes around 320,000 clones, 11% to 15% of them seen just once. V lost 5 bases and J lost 4; bases outside the gene matches: 13. CDR1 is SGHAT, CDR2 FQNNGV, per germline. This CDR3 has 16 residues. The chain carries TRBV11-2 and TRBJ1-1, with TRBD1 matching over 7 bases. This TCR was sampled from a young man in good health. Specimen: central memory CD4+ T cells from blood. CDR3 sequence reads: CASSDPGTVESTEAFF. CDR3 nucleotide sequence: TGTGCCAGCAGCGACCCCGGGACAGTAGAGAGCACTGAAGCTTTCTTT.